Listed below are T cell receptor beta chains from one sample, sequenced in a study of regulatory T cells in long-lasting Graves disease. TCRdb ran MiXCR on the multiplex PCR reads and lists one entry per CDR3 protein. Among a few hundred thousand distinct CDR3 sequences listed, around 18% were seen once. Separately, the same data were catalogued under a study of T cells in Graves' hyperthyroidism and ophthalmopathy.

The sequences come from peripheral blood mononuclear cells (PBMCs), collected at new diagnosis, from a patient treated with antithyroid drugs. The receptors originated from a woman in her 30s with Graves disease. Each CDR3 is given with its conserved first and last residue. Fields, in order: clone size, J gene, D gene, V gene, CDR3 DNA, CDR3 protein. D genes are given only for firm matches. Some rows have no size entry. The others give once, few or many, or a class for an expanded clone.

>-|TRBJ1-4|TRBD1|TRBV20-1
TGCAGTGCTACTACGCCTGGGGACCACAGGGGGACTAATGAAAAACTGTTTTTT
CSATTPGDHRGTNEKLFF
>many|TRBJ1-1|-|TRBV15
TGTGCCACCAGCAGAGAGATTCAGATCGCTGAAGCTTTCTTT
CATSREIQIAEAFF
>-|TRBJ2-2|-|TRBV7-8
TGTGCCAGCAGCTTAAGGTTCTCACTGGACGGGGAGCTGTTTTTT
CASSLRFSLDGELFF
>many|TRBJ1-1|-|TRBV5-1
TGCGCCAGCAGCGTACAGGCGGAGAACACTGAAGCTTTCTTT
CASSVQAENTEAFF
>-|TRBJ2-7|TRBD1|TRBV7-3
TGTGCCAGCAGCTTAAAAGGGGGCTCCACCTACGAGCAGTACTTC
CASSLKGGSTYEQYF
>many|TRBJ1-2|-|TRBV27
TGTGCCAGCAGATCCCGGGGGTCTCGGAGCTATGGCTACACCTTC
CASRSRGSRSYGYTF
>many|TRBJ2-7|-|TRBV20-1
TGCAGTGCCCCGAATATGGACTCCTACTACGAGCAGTACTTC
CSAPNMDSYYEQYF
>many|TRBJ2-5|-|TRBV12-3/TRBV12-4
TGTGCCAGCAGATGGGGGGCGTCGGAGACCCAGTACTTC
CASRWGASETQYF
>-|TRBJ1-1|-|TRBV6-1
TGTGCCAGCAGTGAAACGGTTCTTGGGAACACTGAAGCTTTCTTT
CASSETVLGNTEAFF
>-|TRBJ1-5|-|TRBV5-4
TGTGCCAGCAGCGATGGGGCTAATAGCAATCAGCCCCAGCATTTT
CASSDGANSNQPQHF
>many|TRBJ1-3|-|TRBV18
TGTGCCAGCTCACGGGACGGCGCCAACTCTGGAAACACCATATATTTT
CASSRDGANSGNTIYF
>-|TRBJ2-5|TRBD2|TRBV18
TGTGCCAGCTCACCACCCGGGACTACCGGGGAGACCCAGTACTTC
CASSPPGTTGETQYF
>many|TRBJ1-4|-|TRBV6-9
TGTGCCAGCAGTTACGGGGTAGAAACTAATGAAAAACTGTTTTTT
CASSYGVETNEKLFF
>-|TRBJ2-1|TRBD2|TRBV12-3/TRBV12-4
TGTGCCAGCAGACCAACCGGACTAGCGGGGTATGAGCAGTTCTTC
CASRPTGLAGYEQFF
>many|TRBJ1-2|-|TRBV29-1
TGCAGCGTTGAGTGGGGGAATGGCTACACCTTC
CSVEWGNGYTF
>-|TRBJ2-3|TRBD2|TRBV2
TGTGCCAGCACTACGGGGGGGGTCACAGATACGCAGTATTTT
CASTTGGVTDTQYF
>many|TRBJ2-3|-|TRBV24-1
TGTGCCACCAGTGCGGGACATCCCCTCACAGATACGCAGTATTTT
CATSAGHPLTDTQYF
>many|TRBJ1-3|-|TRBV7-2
TGTGCCAGCAGCTCCCGGTTGAGGAGCTCTGGAAACACCATATATTTT
CASSSRLRSSGNTIYF
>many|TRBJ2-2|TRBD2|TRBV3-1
TGTGCCAGCAGCCCCTCTGGGACTAGCCTAAACACCGGGGAGCTGTTTTTT
CASSPSGTSLNTGELFF
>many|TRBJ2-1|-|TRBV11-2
TGTGCCAGCACCCTCCCTTACAATGAGCAGTTCTTC
CASTLPYNEQFF
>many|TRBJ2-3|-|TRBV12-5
TGTGCTAGTGGTTTGGTATGGGCAGGGGCCACAGATACGCAGTATTTT
CASGLVWAGATDTQYF
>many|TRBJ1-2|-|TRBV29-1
TGCAGCGTGAGCGGAGGAGGCATTAACTATGGCTACACCTTC
CSVSGGGINYGYTF
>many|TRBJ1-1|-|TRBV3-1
TGTGCCAGCAGCCGGGCTCTTGAAGCTTTCTTT
CASSRALEAFF
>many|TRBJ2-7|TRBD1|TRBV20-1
TGCAGTGTCACGACAGGGTCCACCTACGAGCAGTACTTC
CSVTTGSTYEQYF
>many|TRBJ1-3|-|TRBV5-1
TGCGCCAGCAGGTCGGGAACTGGAAACACCATATATTTT
CASRSGTGNTIYF
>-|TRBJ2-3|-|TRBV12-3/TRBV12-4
TGTGCCAGCAGTTTAGCGCTTGTGGGCTTAGGCACAGATACGCAGTATTTT
CASSLALVGLGTDTQYF
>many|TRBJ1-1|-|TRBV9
TGTGCCAGCAGCGTAGAGGGTCGCCTGGACACTGAAGCTTTCTTT
CASSVEGRLDTEAFF
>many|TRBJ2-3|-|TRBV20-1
TGCAGTGCTAGGGGCCGGGGGAACTCAGATACGCAGTATTTT
CSARGRGNSDTQYF
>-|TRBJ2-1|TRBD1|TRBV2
TGTGCCAGCAGTGTTAAGACAGGGGTGAACAATGAGCAGTTCTTC
CASSVKTGVNNEQFF
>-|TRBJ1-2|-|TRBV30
TGTGCCTGGCAAAAAGCGGGGAAGACCTTC
CAWQKAGKTF
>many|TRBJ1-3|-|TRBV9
TGTGCCAGCAGCGTAGAGAGGTCAGGGGATAGAAACACCATATATTTT
CASSVERSGDRNTIYF
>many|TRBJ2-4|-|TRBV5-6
TGTGCCAGCAGCACACCCTCCTCGCCAGAAAGCGGCGCTCAAAACATTCAGTACTTC
CASSTPSSPESGAQNIQYF
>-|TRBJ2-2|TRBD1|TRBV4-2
TGTGCCAGCAGCCCCGGGACAGGGTGGATAGGTCGCACCGGGGAGCTGTTTTTT
CASSPGTGWIGRTGELFF
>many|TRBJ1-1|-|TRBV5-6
TGTGCCAGCAGCTTGGTTTGGGGTACTTTGACTGAAGCTTTCTTT
CASSLVWGTLTEAFF